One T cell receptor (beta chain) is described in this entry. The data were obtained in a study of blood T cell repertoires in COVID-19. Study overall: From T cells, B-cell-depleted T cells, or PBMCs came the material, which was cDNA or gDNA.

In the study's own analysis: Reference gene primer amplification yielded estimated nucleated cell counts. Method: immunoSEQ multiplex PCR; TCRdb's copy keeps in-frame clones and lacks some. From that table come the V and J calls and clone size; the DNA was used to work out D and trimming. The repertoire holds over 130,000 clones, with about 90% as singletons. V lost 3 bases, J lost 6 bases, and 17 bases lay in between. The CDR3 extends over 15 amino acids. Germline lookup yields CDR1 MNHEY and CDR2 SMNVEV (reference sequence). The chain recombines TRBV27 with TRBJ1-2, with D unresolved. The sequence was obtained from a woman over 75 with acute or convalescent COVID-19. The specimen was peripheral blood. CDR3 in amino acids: CASSFFGLSEDGYTF. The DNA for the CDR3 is TGTGCCAGCAGTTTTTTCGGACTATCAGAGGATGGCTACACCTTC.